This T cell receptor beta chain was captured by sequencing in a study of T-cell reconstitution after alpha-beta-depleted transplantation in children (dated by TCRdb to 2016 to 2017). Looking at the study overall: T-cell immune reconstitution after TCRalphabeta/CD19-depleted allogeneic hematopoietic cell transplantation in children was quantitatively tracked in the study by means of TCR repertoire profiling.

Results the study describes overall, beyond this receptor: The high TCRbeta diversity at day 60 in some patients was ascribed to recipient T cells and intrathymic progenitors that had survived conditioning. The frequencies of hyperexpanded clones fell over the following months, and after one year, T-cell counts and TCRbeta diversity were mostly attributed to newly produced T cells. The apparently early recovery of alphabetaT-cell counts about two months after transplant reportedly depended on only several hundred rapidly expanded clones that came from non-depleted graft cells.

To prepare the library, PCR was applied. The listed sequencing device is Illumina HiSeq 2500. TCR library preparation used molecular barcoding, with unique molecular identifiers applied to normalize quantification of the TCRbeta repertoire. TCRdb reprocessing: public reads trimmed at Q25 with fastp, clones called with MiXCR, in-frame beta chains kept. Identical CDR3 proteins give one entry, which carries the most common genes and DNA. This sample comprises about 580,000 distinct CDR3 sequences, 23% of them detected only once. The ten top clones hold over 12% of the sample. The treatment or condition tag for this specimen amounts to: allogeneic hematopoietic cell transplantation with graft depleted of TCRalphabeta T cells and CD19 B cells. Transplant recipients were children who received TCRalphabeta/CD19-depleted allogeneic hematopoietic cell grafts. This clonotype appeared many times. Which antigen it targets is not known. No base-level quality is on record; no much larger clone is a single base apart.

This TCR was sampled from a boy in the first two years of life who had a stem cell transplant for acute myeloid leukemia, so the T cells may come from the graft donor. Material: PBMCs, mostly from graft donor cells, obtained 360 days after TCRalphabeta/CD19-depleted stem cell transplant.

Read as DNA, the sequence is TGTGCCAGCACTAGGGGCCCAAGCACAGATACGCAGTATTTT. It translates to CASTRGPSTDTQYF. Recombination linked TRBV12-3 or TRBV12-4 to TRBJ2-3, with a weak D call of TRBD1 (5 bases match). Inclusive of the bounding cysteine and phenylalanine, the CDR3 is 14 residues long. Just the 42-base CDR3 DNA is kept, in frame starting at base 1. V loses 7 bases of germline sequence and J loses 0 bases, and the interval between the two ends is 11 bases.